Presented here are 22 T cell receptor beta chains from one specimen sequenced in a study of blood T cell repertoires in COVID-19. The repertoire was sequenced with immunoSEQ multiplex PCR; TCRdb's copy has only in-frame clones and lacks some. The sample includes tens of thousands of clones, about four fifths of them seen just once. The specimen was peripheral blood. Every receptor here comes from an older woman with acute or convalescent COVID-19.

This clone has just one count. The rearrangement links TRBV28 to TRBJ1-1; 7 positions match TRBD1. Germline-derived CDR1 and CDR2 are MDHEN and SYDVKM. This CDR3 is 14 amino acids long. Losses at the gene ends were 6 bases for V and 5 bases for J; bases not matched to a gene: 9. The CDR3, as DNA: TGTGCCAGCAGCGGACTACCCAGGGGGACTGAAGCTTTCTTT. As protein: CASSGLPRGTEAFF.

With regard to this clone: Distinct nucleotide sequences in the sample also encode this CDR3. This rearrangement joins TRBV28 to TRBJ1-2, with D uncertain. Trimming pared 4 bases from V and 0 bases from J, leaving 3 bases between. This CDR3 is 12 amino acids long. CDR1 and CDR2 from the germline V gene are MDHEN and SYDVKM. The CDR3 bases are TGTGCCAGCAGTTCTACTAACTATGGCTACACCTTC. It translates to CASSSTNYGYTF.

The chain carries TRBV19 and TRBJ1-2, with 10 bases matching TRBD1. Per the germline V gene, CDR1 is LNHDA and CDR2 is SQIVND (reference sequence). Trimming removed 7 bases from V and 7 bases from J; junction bases left unmatched: 9. CDR3 length: 14 residues. CDR3 nucleotide sequence: TGTGCCAGTACCATGACAGGGGGCGGTGCTGGCTACACCTTC. Translated, it gives CASTMTGGGAGYTF.

The chain uses TRBV2 and TRBJ1-5, with D perhaps matching TRBD1 (5 bases). V was cut by 3 bases and J by 1 base, with 13 bases left in between. CDR1 SNHLY and CDR2 FYNNEI come from the germline V gene. The CDR3 extends over 16 amino acids. CDR3 sequence reads: CASSEGGRGSNQPQHF. CDR3 sequence (DNA): TGTGCCAGCAGTGAGGGGGGGAGAGGAAGCAATCAGCCCCAGCATTTT.

The chain joins TRBV27 to TRBJ2-2; the D is unclear. V lost 3 bases, J lost 0 bases, and 8 bases lay in between. Per germline, CDR1 MNHEY and CDR2 SMNVEV (reference sequence). The CDR3 totals 15 residues. The CDR3 coding sequence is TGTGCCAGCAGTTTCGGTTTGGCGAACACCGGGGAGCTGTTTTTT. Translation: CASSFGLANTGELFF.

This clone appeared a few times. This sequence joins TRBV5-1 and TRBJ1-2, with 11 bases that match TRBD1. Trimming at V came to 4 bases and at J to 4 bases, leaving 12 bases not matched to a gene. This CDR3 region has 17 residues. CDR1 and CDR2 (germline): SGHRS, YFSETQ. The CDR3 sequence: CASSMVPGQGDGYGYTF. CDR3 DNA sequence: TGCGCCAGCAGCATGGTCCCGGGACAGGGGGACGGCTATGGCTACACCTTC.

This clone came up once. The chain uses TRBV28 and TRBJ1-2; 9 positions agree with TRBD1. Per the germline V gene, CDR1 is MDHEN and CDR2 is SYDVKM. Trimming cost V 8 bases and J 7 bases; bases outside gene matches: 14. The CDR3 runs to 15 residues. CDR3 coding DNA: TGTGCCAGCTTTAGTTTACAGGGGGCTCTGAGTGGCTACACCTTC. Translation gives CASFSLQGALSGYTF.

This chain uses TRBV5-1 with TRBJ2-3; D gene ambiguous. The germline V gene encodes CDR1 SGHRS and CDR2 YFSETQ. Trimming shortened V by 1 base and J by 0 bases, and 12 bases separated the two germline ends. CDR3 length equals 16 residues. The chain's CDR3 is CASSLSNSLSTDTQYF. For the CDR3, the DNA is TGCGCCAGCAGCTTGTCCAACAGCCTTAGCACAGATACGCAGTATTTT.

Here the CDR3 reads CASSYSGLALETQYF. CDR3 bases: TGTGCCAGCAGTTACTCTGGTCTAGCTCTGGAGACCCAGTACTTC. The rearrangement links TRBV6-2 or TRBV6-3 to TRBJ2-5; a weak D match, TRBD2 (5 bases). Trimming stripped 0 bases from V and 5 bases from J, with 13 bases between. This CDR3 is built from 15 residues. CDR1 MNHEY and CDR2 SVGEGT come from the germline V gene.

The genes are TRBV6-5 and TRBJ1-5; 7 positions agree with TRBD1. Germline-derived CDR1 and CDR2 are MNHEY and SVGAGI. CDR3 size: 15 residues. Trimming cost V 6 bases and J 6 bases; bases outside gene matches: 11. CDR3 loop: CASRDGQDMAQPQHF. In DNA, the CDR3 is TGTGCCAGCAGGGATGGACAGGATATGGCTCAGCCCCAGCATTTT.

The gene calls are TRBV2 and TRBJ1-2; 8 bases map to TRBD1. The CDR3 has 14 amino acids. Germline assignment: CDR1 SNHLY and CDR2 FYNNEI. With 7 bases clipped from V and 2 bases from J, the junction kept 6 bases outside the gene matches. CDR3 amino acids: CASNGRGRNYGYTF. CDR3 nucleotides: TGTGCCAGCAACGGCAGGGGGCGAAACTATGGCTACACCTTC.

The chain uses TRBV19 and TRBJ1-5, with no clear D. V lost 5 bases and J 0 bases, leaving 20 bases between the germline ends. This CDR3 has 18 amino acids. The germline V gene has CDR1 LNHDA and CDR2 SQIVND (reference sequence). CDR3: CASSPRTSIEGSNQPQHF. CDR3 in DNA: TGTGCCAGTAGTCCAAGGACCTCAATTGAGGGTAGCAATCAGCCCCAGCATTTT.

The chain employs TRBV2 and TRBJ1-1; 8 bases agree with TRBD1. With 10 bases clipped from V and 0 bases from J, the junction kept 7 bases outside the gene matches. Germline V gene data show CDR1 as SNHLY and CDR2 as FYNNEI. CDR3 length equals 14 residues. The CDR3 region has the DNA TGTGCCAAGGGACAGGCGGCCATGAACACTGAAGCTTTCTTT. This gives the protein CAKGQAAMNTEAFF.

This rearrangement joins TRBV19 to TRBJ2-7, with TRBD1 identical over 10 bases. Looked up from germline, CDR1 is LNHDA and CDR2 is SQIVND (reference sequence). After removal of 5 bases from V and 5 bases from J, the junction contained 3 bases not matched to a gene. The CDR3 consists of 13 residues. In DNA form, the CDR3 reads TGTGCCAGTAGTGGGGACAGGGGACACGAGCAGTACTTC. Translation gives CASSGDRGHEQYF.

This clone was found once. The chain couples TRBV27 to TRBJ1-2; 8 positions agree with TRBD1. The length of the CDR3 is 16 residues. V shed 5 bases and J 4 bases; nucleotides not matched to a gene: 12. Germline V lookup: CDR1 MNHEY, CDR2 SMNVEV (reference sequence). CDR3 nucleotides: TGTGCCAGCAGTCCTCACGGCAGGGGGCGGGTCTATGGCTACACCTTC. It codes for CASSPHGRGRVYGYTF.

The chain links TRBV7-3 to TRBJ2-1, with 16 bases matching TRBD2. V lost 5 bases to trimming and J lost 8 bases; unmatched junction nucleotides: 6. Per the germline V gene, CDR1 is SGHTA and CDR2 is FQGTGA. The CDR3 contains 16 residues. The CDR3 nucleotides read TGTGCCAGCAGCCCCCCGGGACTAGCGGGAGGGCATGAGCAGTTCTTC. It specifies CASSPPGLAGGHEQFF.

This chain joins TRBV18 and TRBJ2-1, with D possibly matching TRBD2 (5 bases). This CDR3 is built from 13 residues. Germline V gives CDR1 KGHSH, CDR2 LQKENI. Trimming took 0 bases from V and 7 from J, leaving 7 bases between them. The CDR3 DNA is TGTGCCAGCTCACCACCGGAGGATAATGAGCAGTTCTTC. It is translated as CASSPPEDNEQFF.

This sequence joins TRBV7-6 and TRBJ2-7; 11 bases fit TRBD2. Per germline, CDR1 SGHVS and CDR2 FNYEAQ. The ends lost 2 bases at V and 2 bases at J; junction bases unmatched: 5. CDR3 length: 16 residues. The CDR3 loop is CASSLLAGGYTYEQYF. The CDR3 nucleotides are TGTGCCAGCAGCTTACTAGCGGGAGGTTATACCTACGAGCAGTACTTC.

CDR3 sequence: CASSSQTGGSYNEQFF. The DNA of the CDR3 is TGTGCCAGCAGTTCCCAAACTGGCGGCTCCTACAATGAGCAGTTCTTC. The rearrangement uses TRBV27 and TRBJ2-1; D is ambiguous. Per the germline V gene, CDR1 is MNHEY and CDR2 is SMNVEV (reference sequence). The CDR3 is 16 residues long. With 4 bases removed from V and 0 bases from J, the gap between germline ends came to 13 bases.

The chain combines TRBV5-3 with TRBJ2-4; 12 bases align to TRBD2. TRBV5-3 is reported as an ORF; its role is uncertain. J lost 1 base, V lost 3 bases, and 8 bases had no gene match. The CDR3 has 18 amino acids. CDR3 residues: CARSYGTSGCLAKNIQYF. The CDR3 DNA follows: TGTGCCAGAAGCTATGGGACTAGCGGGTGTCTGGCCAAAAACATTCAGTACTTC.

The V and J genes are TRBV18 and TRBJ1-1; 7 bases map to TRBD1. The CDR3 is made up of 14 amino acids. With V trimmed by 6 bases and J by 0 bases, 4 bases remained unmatched. Germline V gene sequence: CDR1 KGHSH, CDR2 LQKENI. CDR3 residues: CASSRDSLNTEAFF. CDR3 nucleotide sequence: TGTGCCAGCTCGAGGGACAGTCTGAACACTGAAGCTTTCTTT.

This clone was detected a few times. The CDR3 DNA follows: TGTGCCAGTAGTGGGGACAGGGGGAGTTATTCACCCCTCCACTTT. It yields the protein CASSGDRGSYSPLHF. This chain links TRBV19 with TRBJ1-6; 11 bases are shared with TRBD1. The CDR3 runs to 15 residues. Germline-derived CDR1 and CDR2 are LNHDA and SQIVND (reference sequence). J gave up 8 bases and V 5 bases, and 5 bases lay outside the gene matches.